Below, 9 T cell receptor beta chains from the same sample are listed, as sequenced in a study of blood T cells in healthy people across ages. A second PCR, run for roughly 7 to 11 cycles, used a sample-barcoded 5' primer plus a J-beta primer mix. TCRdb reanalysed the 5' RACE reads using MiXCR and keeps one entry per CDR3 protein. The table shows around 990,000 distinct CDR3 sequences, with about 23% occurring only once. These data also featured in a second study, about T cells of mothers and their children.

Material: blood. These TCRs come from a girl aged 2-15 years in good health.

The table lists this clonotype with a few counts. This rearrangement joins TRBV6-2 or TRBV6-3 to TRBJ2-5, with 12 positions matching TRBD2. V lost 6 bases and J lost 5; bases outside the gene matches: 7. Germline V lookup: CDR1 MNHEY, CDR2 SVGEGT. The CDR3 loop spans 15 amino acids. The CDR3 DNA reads TGTGCCAGCAGGTCTAGCGGGGGGGCTTGGGAGACCCAGTACTTC. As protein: CASRSSGGAWETQYF.

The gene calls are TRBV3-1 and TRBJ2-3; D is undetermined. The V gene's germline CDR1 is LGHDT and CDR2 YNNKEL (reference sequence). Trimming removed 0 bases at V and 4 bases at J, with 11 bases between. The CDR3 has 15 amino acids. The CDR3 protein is CASSQETAPPDTQYF. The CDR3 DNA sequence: TGTGCCAGCAGCCAAGAGACGGCCCCGCCAGATACGCAGTATTTT.

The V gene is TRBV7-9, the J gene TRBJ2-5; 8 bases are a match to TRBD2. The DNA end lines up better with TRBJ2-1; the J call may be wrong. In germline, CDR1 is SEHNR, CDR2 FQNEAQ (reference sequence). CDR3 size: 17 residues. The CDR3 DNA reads TGTGCCAGCAGCTTAGCGGGCAGCGGGGGCTCCTACAATGAGCAGTTCTTC. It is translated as CASSLAGSGGSYNEQFF.

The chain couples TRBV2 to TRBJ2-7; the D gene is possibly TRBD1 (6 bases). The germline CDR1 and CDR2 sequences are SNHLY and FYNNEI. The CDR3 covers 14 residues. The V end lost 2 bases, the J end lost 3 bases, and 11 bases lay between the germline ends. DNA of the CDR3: TGTGCCAGCAGTGAACGTCAGGGGTTCTACGAGCAGTACTTC. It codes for CASSERQGFYEQYF.

The CDR3 protein is CASSLQGTSITDTQYF. CDR3 bases: TGTGCCAGCAGTCTTCAGGGGACTTCCATCACAGATACGCAGTATTTT. J is TRBJ2-3 and V is TRBV6-5, with D perhaps being TRBD1 or TRBD2 (6 bases each). This CDR3 contains 16 residues. CDR1 is MNHEY, CDR2 SVGAGI, per germline. The ends were cut back, 5 bases at V and 2 bases at J, with 17 bases in the middle.

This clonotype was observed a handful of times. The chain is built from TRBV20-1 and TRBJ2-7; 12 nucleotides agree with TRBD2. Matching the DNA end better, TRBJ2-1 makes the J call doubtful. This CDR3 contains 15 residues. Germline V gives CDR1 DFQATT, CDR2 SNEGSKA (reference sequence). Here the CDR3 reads CSATLAGGGLWEQFF. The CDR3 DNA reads TGCAGTGCTACCCTAGCGGGAGGGGGCCTCTGGGAGCAGTTCTTC.

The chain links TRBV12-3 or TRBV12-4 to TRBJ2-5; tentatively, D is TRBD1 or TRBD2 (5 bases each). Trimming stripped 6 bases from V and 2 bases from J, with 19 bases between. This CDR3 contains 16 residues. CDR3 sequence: CASRTIGRDGQETQYF. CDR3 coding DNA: TGTGCCAGCAGGACTATCGGACGGGACGGGCAAGAGACCCAGTACTTC.

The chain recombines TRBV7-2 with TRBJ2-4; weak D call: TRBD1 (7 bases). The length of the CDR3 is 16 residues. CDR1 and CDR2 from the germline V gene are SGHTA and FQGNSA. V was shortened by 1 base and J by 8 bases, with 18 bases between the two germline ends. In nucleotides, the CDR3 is TGTGCCAGCAGCTTAGTTCAGGGGGGAGATTGGGACATTCAGTACTTC. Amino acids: CASSLVQGGDWDIQYF.

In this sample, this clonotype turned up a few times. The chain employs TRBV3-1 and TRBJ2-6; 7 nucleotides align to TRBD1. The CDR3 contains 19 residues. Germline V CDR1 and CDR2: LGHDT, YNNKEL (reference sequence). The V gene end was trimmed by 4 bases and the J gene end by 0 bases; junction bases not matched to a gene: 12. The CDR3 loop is CASSLQRYRGSSGANVLTF. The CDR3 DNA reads TGTGCCAGCAGCCTGCAGAGGTACAGGGGCAGCTCTGGGGCCAACGTCCTGACTTTC.